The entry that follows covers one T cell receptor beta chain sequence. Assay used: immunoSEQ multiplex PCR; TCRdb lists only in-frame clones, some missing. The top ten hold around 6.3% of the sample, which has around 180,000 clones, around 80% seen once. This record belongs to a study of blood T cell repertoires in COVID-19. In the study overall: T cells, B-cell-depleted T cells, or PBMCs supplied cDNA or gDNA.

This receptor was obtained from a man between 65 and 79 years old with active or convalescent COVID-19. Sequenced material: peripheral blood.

CDR3 sequence (DNA): TGCGCCAGCAGCCAGGCCGGGACAGGGGGCGCTGGGGCCAACGTCCTGACTTTC. It specifies CASSQAGTGGAGANVLTF. The V call is TRBV4-1, the J call TRBJ2-6, with TRBD1 matching over 12 bases. CDR1 MGHRA and CDR2 YSYEKL come from the germline V gene. The CDR3 extends over 18 amino acids. The V and J ends lost 3 bases and 2 bases, in that order; junction bases with no gene match: 5.